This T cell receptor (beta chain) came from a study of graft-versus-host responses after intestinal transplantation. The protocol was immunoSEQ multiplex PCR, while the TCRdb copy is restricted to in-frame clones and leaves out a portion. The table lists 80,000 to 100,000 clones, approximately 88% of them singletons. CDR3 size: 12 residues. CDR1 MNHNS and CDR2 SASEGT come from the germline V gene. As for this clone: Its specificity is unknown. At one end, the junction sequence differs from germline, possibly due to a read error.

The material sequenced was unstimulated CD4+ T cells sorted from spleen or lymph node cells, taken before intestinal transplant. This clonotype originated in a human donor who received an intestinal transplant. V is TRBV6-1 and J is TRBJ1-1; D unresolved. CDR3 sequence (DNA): TGTGCCAGTAGTGAGAGGAACACTGAAGCTTTCTTT. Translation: CASSERNTEAFF.